The source of this T cell receptor beta chain is a study of shared clonotypes between healthy human individuals. Study information: A donor's plate count was three for CD4 naive and three for CD4 memory; CD8 naive had two and CD8 memory one. The study, taken as a whole, reports: In this cohort, only blood was sampled, and tissue repertoires likely differ.

Regarding this clone: Its target is unknown.

The CD4+ fraction was divided into a CD45RA+ naive subset and a CD45RA-negative memory subset. The CDR3 runs 14 residues. V shed 3 bases and J 11 bases; nucleotides not matched to a gene: 9. Per germline, CDR1 MDHEN and CDR2 SYDVKM. Clones were sequenced by immunoSEQ multiplex PCR, and TCRdb holds only the in-frame ones, with some missing. The data show around 1.6 million clones, 98% seen once. Specimen: naive CD4+ T cells sorted from blood. As for subset: CD45RA+ positively selected. This sequence joins TRBV28 and TRBJ1-5, with 8 bases that match TRBD1. The TCR originated in a man aged 25-40 years in good health. The CDR3 nucleotides read TGTGCCAGCAGTTTGGACAGGGTAGTTGTTGCCCAGCATTTT. As protein: CASSLDRVVVAQHF.